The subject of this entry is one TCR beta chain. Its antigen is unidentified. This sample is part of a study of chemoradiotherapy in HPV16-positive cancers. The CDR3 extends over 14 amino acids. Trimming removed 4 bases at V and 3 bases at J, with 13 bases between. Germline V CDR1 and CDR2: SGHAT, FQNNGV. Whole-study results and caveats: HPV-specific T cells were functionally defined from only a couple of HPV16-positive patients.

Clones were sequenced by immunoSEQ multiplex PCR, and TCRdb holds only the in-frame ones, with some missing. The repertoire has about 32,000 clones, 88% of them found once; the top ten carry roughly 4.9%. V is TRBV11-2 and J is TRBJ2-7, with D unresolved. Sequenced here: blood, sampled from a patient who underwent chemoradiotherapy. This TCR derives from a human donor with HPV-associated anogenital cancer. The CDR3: CASSSQLGHYEQYF. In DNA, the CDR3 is TGTGCCAGCAGCTCCCAGCTAGGGCACTACGAGCAGTACTTC.